The 18 T cell receptor beta chains given below trace back to one sample, sequenced in a study of blood T cell repertoires in COVID-19. Assay used: immunoSEQ multiplex PCR; TCRdb lists only in-frame clones, some missing. Of around 46,000 clones in the sample, roughly four fifths were seen once. Sample: peripheral blood. The origin of the receptors is a man aged 35 to 55 with acute or convalescent COVID-19.

This clone was seen more than once but under ten times. V usage is TRBV27 and J usage is TRBJ1-2; D perhaps matches TRBD1 (6 bases). From germline, CDR1 is MNHEY and CDR2 SMNVEV (reference sequence). V was pared by 2 bases and J by 4 bases, with 14 bases between. CDR3 size: 15 residues. CDR3 nucleotide sequence: TGTGCCAGCAGTTTAATGGGTGGGGGCGTCTATGGCTACACCTTC. Residues: CASSLMGGGVYGYTF.

This sequence joins TRBV5-4 and TRBJ1-1; D is unclear. The CDR3 is made up of 13 amino acids. CDR1 and CDR2 (germline): SGHNT, YYREEE (reference sequence). V dropped 4 bases and J dropped 1 base, with 8 bases sitting between them. The CDR3 is CASSREENTEAFF. The CDR3 region has the DNA TGTGCCAGCAGCAGAGAGGAGAACACTGAAGCTTTCTTT. Full variable domain (missing parts from reference TRBV5-4 and TRBJ1-1): ETGVTQSPTHLIKTRGQQVTLRCSSQSGHNTVSWYQQALGQGPQFIFQYYREEENGRGNFPPRFSGLQFPNYSSELNVNALELDDSALYLCASSREENTEAFFGQGTRLTVV.

The rearrangement links TRBV5-4 to TRBJ2-2, with 9 bases identical to TRBD2. The CDR3 sequence is 17 residues long. The ends lost 6 bases at V and 6 bases at J; junction bases unmatched: 15. Germline V gene data show CDR1 as SGHNT and CDR2 as YYREEE (reference sequence). The CDR3 nucleotides read TGTGCCAGCAACCGAGAGAGTAAAGCGGGGGGCTCCGGGGAGCTGTTTTTT. It translates to CASNRESKAGGSGELFF.

This clone was seen only once. The rearrangement links TRBV6-1 to TRBJ2-6; TRBD1 aligns across 10 bases. The germline CDR1 and CDR2 sequences are MNHNS and SASEGT. This CDR3 has 17 residues. The V gene end was trimmed by 3 bases and the J gene end by 2 bases; junction bases not matched to a gene: 4. The CDR3 region is CASSDAGTGAGANVLTF. The CDR3 nucleotides read TGTGCCAGCAGTGATGCCGGGACAGGGGCTGGGGCCAACGTCCTGACTTTC.

The CDR3 spells CASRGTGYSNQPQHF. In DNA, the CDR3 is TGTGCCAGCAGAGGGACAGGTTATAGCAATCAGCCCCAGCATTTT. This chain connects TRBV2 to TRBJ1-5; 8 positions match TRBD1. Germline CDR1 SNHLY, CDR2 FYNNEI. The CDR3 is made up of 15 amino acids. The V and J ends lost 6 bases and 0 bases, in that order; junction bases with no gene match: 4.

This rearrangement joins TRBV11-2 to TRBJ1-1; perhaps TRBD1 as D (5 bases). Between the trimmed V and J ends, which lost 4 bases and 1 base, there was a span of 7 bases. The CDR3 sequence is 13 residues long. Germline loops: CDR1 SGHAT, CDR2 FQNNGV. CDR3: CASSSQANTEAFF. The CDR3 coding sequence is TGTGCCAGCAGCTCACAGGCGAACACTGAAGCTTTCTTT.

CDR3 loop: CASSVGPSFSRYEQYF. CDR3 sequence (DNA): TGTGCCAGCAGCGTAGGTCCTAGTTTTTCCCGCTACGAGCAGTACTTC. The V gene is TRBV9, the J gene TRBJ2-7; the D is unclear. Trimming removed 0 bases from V and 3 bases from J, with 16 bases in between. The germline gives CDR1 SGDLS, CDR2 YYNGEE. This CDR3 is 16 amino acids long.

This chain connects TRBV7-2 to TRBJ2-2; D might be TRBD1 (6 bases). Trimming took 4 bases from V and 5 from J, leaving 14 bases between them. The CDR3 consists of 15 residues. The germline V gene encodes CDR1 SGHTA and CDR2 FQGNSA. The CDR3 region has the DNA TGTGCCAGCAGCTCCACAATTAGGGGGACCGGGGAGCTGTTTTTT. Translated: CASSSTIRGTGELFF.

The chain carries TRBV19 and TRBJ2-5; TRBD2 matches 9 bases. Germline values: CDR1 LNHDA, CDR2 SQIVND (reference sequence). V dropped 4 bases and J dropped 1; count of bases not matched to a gene: 10. There are 17 residues in the CDR3. CDR3 protein: CASSTLSGRKGQETQYF. The CDR3 DNA is TGTGCCAGTAGTACCCTAAGCGGGAGGAAGGGCCAAGAGACCCAGTACTTC. The whole variable domain, filled in from reference TRBV19 and TRBJ2-5, reads DGGITQSPKYLFRKEGQNVTLSCEQNLNHDAMYWYRQDPGQGLRLIYYSQIVNDFQKGDIAEGYSVSREKKESFPLTVTSAQKNPTAFYLCASSTLSGRKGQETQYFGPGTRLLVL.

The genes are TRBV5-1 and TRBJ2-3; D possibly corresponds to TRBD1 (6 bases). This CDR3 is 15 amino acids long. Trimming removed 7 bases at V and 3 bases at J, with 18 bases between. Germline loops: CDR1 SGHRS, CDR2 YFSETQ. Here the CDR3 DNA reads TGCGCCAGCCACCAATCGACAGGATCTACAGATACGCAGTATTTT. Residues: CASHQSTGSTDTQYF.

This chain links TRBV6-5 with TRBJ1-3; tentative D call: TRBD1 (6 bases). Trimming removed 6 bases from V and 4 bases from J, with 16 bases in between. There are 15 residues in the CDR3. Germline V gene data show CDR1 as MNHEY and CDR2 as SVGAGI. CDR3 loop: CASRRNRVAGNTIYF. DNA for the CDR3: TGTGCCAGCAGGCGGAACAGGGTAGCCGGAAACACCATATATTTT.

V gene TRBV6-5 combines with J gene TRBJ1-1; TRBD1 matches 7 bases. The J segment lost 5 bases and the V segment lost 0 bases, leaving 6 bases of the junction unmatched. Germline CDR1 reads MNHEY; CDR2 reads SVGAGI. This CDR3 region has 15 residues. DNA for the CDR3: TGTGCCAGCAGTTACTCATCAGGGGGTGGGACTGAAGCTTTCTTT. It yields the protein CASSYSSGGGTEAFF.

The gene calls are TRBV18 and TRBJ2-2, with 7 bases lining up with TRBD1. V was pared by 3 bases and J by 5 bases, with 3 bases of the junction left unmatched. Per germline, CDR1 KGHSH and CDR2 LQKENI. The CDR3 extends over 14 amino acids. CDR3 nucleotide sequence: TGTGCCAGCTCACCGGGGACAGCTACCGGGGAGCTGTTTTTT. Amino acid sequence: CASSPGTATGELFF.

The J gene is TRBJ1-4, the V gene TRBV29-1; no reliable D call. Per the germline V gene, CDR1 is SQVTM and CDR2 is ANQGSEA. The CDR3 length is 12 residues. Trimming cost V 4 bases and J 10 bases, with 13 bases left between them. CDR3 bases: TGCAGCGTTGGGGCGTCTGTCGGAAAACTGTTTTTT. It encodes CSVGASVGKLFF.

CDR3 DNA sequence: TGTGCCAGCAGCGGGACAGCCACCCTCTACGAGCAGTACTTC. As protein: CASSGTATLYEQYF. The rearrangement uses TRBV28 and TRBJ2-7; 7 bases are a match to TRBD1. CDR1 and CDR2 (germline): MDHEN, SYDVKM. With 6 bases clipped from V and 3 bases from J, the junction kept 8 bases outside the gene matches. The CDR3 consists of 14 residues.

The chain links TRBV5-1 to TRBJ1-4, with a possible D match to TRBD1 (6 bases). CDR3 length: 15 amino acids. Germline CDR1 SGHRS, CDR2 YFSETQ. The germline V and J ends were trimmed by 0 bases and 7 bases, with 13 bases remaining between them. The CDR3: CASSLGGRGSEKLFF. The CDR3 DNA is TGCGCCAGCAGCTTGGGCGGCAGGGGATCTGAAAAACTGTTTTTT.

The chain has TRBV3-1 (or the pseudogene TRBV3-2) and TRBJ1-1; no clear D. CDR1 and CDR2 (germline): LGHDT, YNNKEL (reference sequence). V shed 5 bases and J shed 1 base, with 14 bases lying between them. This CDR3 comprises 15 residues. CDR3 in amino acids: CASSSHSIKNTEAFF. The CDR3 nucleotides are TGTGCCAGCAGCTCCCACAGCATTAAGAACACTGAAGCTTTCTTT.

Points on this clone: The junction differs from germline at one of its ends, possibly a read error. V is TRBV6-5 and J is TRBJ2-7; TRBD1 matches 7 bases. In germline, CDR1 is MNHEY, CDR2 SVGAGI. There are 12 residues in the CDR3. CDR3 nucleotide sequence: TGTGCCTGCAGACAGGGCCACTACGAGCAGTACTTC. Amino acids: CACRQGHYEQYF.